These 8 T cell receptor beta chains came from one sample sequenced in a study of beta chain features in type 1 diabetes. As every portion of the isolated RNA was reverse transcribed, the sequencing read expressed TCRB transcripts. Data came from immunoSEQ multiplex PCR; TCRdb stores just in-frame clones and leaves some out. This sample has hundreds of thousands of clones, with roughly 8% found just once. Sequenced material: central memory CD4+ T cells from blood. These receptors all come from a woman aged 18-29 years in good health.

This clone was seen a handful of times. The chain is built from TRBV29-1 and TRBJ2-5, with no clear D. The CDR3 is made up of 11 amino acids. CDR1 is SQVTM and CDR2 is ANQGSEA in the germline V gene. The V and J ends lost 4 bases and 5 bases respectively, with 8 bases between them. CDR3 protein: CSVVGIETQYF. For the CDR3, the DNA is TGCAGCGTTGTAGGGATCGAGACCCAGTACTTC. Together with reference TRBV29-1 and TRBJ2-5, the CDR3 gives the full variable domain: SAVISQKPSRDICQRGTSLTIQCQVDSQVTMMFWYRQQPGQSLTLIATANQGSEATYESGFVIDKFPISRPNLTFSTLTVSNMSPEDSSIYLCSVVGIETQYFGPGTRLLVL.

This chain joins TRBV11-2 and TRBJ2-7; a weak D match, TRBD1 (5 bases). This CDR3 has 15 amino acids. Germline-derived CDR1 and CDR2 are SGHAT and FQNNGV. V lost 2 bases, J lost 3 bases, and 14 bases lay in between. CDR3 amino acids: CASSLRRQSVYEQYF. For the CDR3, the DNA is TGTGCCAGCAGCTTACGCCGACAGAGTGTCTACGAGCAGTACTTC.

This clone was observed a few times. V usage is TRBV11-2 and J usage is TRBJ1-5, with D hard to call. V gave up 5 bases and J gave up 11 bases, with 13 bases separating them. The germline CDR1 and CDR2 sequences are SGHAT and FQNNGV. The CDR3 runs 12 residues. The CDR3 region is CASSPEGRAQHF. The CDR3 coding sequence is TGTGCCAGCAGCCCCGAGGGTCGGGCCCAGCATTTT.

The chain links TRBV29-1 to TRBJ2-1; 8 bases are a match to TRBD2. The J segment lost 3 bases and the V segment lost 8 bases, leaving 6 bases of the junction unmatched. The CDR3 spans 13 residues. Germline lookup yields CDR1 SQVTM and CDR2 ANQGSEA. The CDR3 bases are TGCAGCTCGCGGGAGGACCTCTACAATGAGCAGTTCTTC. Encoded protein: CSSREDLYNEQFF.

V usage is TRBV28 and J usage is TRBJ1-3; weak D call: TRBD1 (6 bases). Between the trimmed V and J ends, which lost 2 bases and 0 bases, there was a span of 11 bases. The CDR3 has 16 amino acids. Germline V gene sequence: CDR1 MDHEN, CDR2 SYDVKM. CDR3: CASSLTGSSSGNTIYF. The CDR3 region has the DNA TGTGCCAGCAGTTTAACAGGGTCAAGCTCTGGAAACACCATATATTTT.

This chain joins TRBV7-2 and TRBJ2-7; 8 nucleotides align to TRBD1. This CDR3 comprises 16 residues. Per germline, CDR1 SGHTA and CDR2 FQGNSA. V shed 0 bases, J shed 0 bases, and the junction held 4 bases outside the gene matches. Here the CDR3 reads CASSLATGASSYEQYF. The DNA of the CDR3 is TGTGCCAGCAGCTTAGCGACAGGGGCTAGCTCCTACGAGCAGTACTTC.

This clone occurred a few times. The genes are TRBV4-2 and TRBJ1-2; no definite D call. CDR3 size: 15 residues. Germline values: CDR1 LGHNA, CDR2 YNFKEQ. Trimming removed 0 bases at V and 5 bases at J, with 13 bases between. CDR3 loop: CASSQEIGTVYGYTF. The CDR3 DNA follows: TGTGCCAGCAGCCAAGAAATTGGCACAGTATATGGCTACACCTTC.

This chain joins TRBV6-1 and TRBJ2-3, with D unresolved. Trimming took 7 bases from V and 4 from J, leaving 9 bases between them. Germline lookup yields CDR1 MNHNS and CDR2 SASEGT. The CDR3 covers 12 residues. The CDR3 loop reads CASKRSADTQYF. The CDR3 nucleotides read TGTGCCAGCAAGAGGAGTGCAGATACGCAGTATTTT.